Listed below are T cell receptor beta chains from one sample, sequenced in a study of CD8+ T cells in alopecia areata. Clones were sequenced by immunoSEQ multiplex PCR, and TCRdb holds only the in-frame ones, with some missing. The sample holds more than 200,000 clones, roughly two fifths seen once. The sample in question was CD4+ T cells sorted from blood, obtained at roughly week 36, from a patient treated with tofacitinib. These receptors were collected from a human donor with alopecia areata. Each CDR3 is given with its conserved first and last residue. Each record gives: D gene, J gene, clone size, V gene, CDR3 protein, CDR3 DNA. D genes are given only for firm matches. Clone size appears in some rows only: once, few, many, or a class for an expanded clone.

D gene: .
J gene: TRBJ1-1
clone size: .
V gene: TRBV29-1
CDR3 protein: CSVEQGRTEAFF
CDR3 DNA: TGCAGCGTTGAACAGGGGCGCACTGAAGCTTTCTTT

D gene: .
J gene: TRBJ2-7
clone size: .
V gene: TRBV29-1
CDR3 protein: CSVGIGSYEQYF
CDR3 DNA: TGCAGCGTTGGAATTGGCTCCTACGAGCAGTACTTC

D gene: .
J gene: TRBJ2-5
clone size: .
V gene: TRBV15
CDR3 protein: CATSRSRETQYF
CDR3 DNA: TGTGCCACCAGCAGATCGCGGGAAACCCAGTACTTC

D gene: .
J gene: TRBJ1-2
clone size: .
V gene: TRBV5-1
CDR3 protein: CASSLGDTSGYTF
CDR3 DNA: TGCGCCAGCAGCTTGGGGGATACAAGCGGCTACACCTTC

D gene: .
J gene: TRBJ2-1
clone size: few
V gene: TRBV29-1
CDR3 protein: CSVDALGGSYNEQFF
CDR3 DNA: TGCAGCGTTGACGCTCTAGGGGGCTCCTACAATGAGCAGTTCTTC

D gene: .
J gene: TRBJ2-2
clone size: few
V gene: TRBV29-1
CDR3 protein: CSGDRTGELFF
CDR3 DNA: TGCAGCGGTGATAGGACCGGGGAGCTGTTTTTT

D gene: TRBD2
J gene: TRBJ2-2
clone size: .
V gene: TRBV9
CDR3 protein: CASSPRGEREWTGELFF
CDR3 DNA: TGTGCCAGCAGCCCCCGGGGAGAGCGGGAGTGGACCGGGGAGCTGTTTTTT

D gene: TRBD2
J gene: TRBJ2-4
clone size: .
V gene: TRBV15
CDR3 protein: CATSRSLAGVENIQYF
CDR3 DNA: TGTGCCACCAGCAGGTCACTAGCGGGAGTCGAAAACATTCAGTACTTC

D gene: TRBD1
J gene: TRBJ1-2
clone size: few
V gene: TRBV4-1
CDR3 protein: CASSLRQGWDGYTF
CDR3 DNA: TGCGCCAGCAGCCTCCGACAGGGGTGGGATGGCTACACCTTC

D gene: .
J gene: TRBJ2-5
clone size: few
V gene: TRBV13
CDR3 protein: CASSLSLETQYF
CDR3 DNA: TGTGCCAGCAGCTTATCTTTAGAGACCCAGTACTTC

D gene: TRBD2
J gene: TRBJ2-1
clone size: .
V gene: TRBV30
CDR3 protein: CAWSSPGLAAFDEQFF
CDR3 DNA: TGTGCCTGGAGCAGCCCAGGACTAGCGGCTTTTGATGAGCAGTTCTTC

D gene: .
J gene: TRBJ2-1
clone size: .
V gene: TRBV14
CDR3 protein: CASSQIRSSSYNEQFF
CDR3 DNA: TGTGCCAGCAGCCAAATCAGGTCAAGCTCCTACAATGAGCAGTTCTTC

D gene: TRBD2
J gene: TRBJ2-1
clone size: few
V gene: TRBV29-1
CDR3 protein: CSVEGGGSSYNEQFF
CDR3 DNA: TGCAGCGTTGAAGGGGGCGGGAGCTCCTACAATGAGCAGTTCTTC

D gene: .
J gene: TRBJ2-7
clone size: .
V gene: TRBV19
CDR3 protein: CASSLGRTYEQYF
CDR3 DNA: TGTGCCAGTAGTCTAGGACGGACGTACGAGCAGTACTTC

D gene: TRBD2
J gene: TRBJ2-5
clone size: few
V gene: TRBV4-1
CDR3 protein: CASSLRFSGRIETQYF
CDR3 DNA: TGCGCCAGCAGCCTCCGGTTTAGCGGGAGGATCGAGACCCAGTACTTC

D gene: TRBD1
J gene: TRBJ2-7
clone size: few
V gene: TRBV6-5
CDR3 protein: CASSYFGTGAGEQYF
CDR3 DNA: TGTGCCAGCAGTTACTTCGGGACAGGGGCGGGCGAGCAGTACTTC

D gene: TRBD1
J gene: TRBJ1-2
clone size: once
V gene: TRBV18
CDR3 protein: CASSPSGTGSGGYTF
CDR3 DNA: TGTGCCAGCTCACCTTCCGGGACAGGAAGCGGTGGCTACACCTTC

D gene: TRBD2
J gene: TRBJ2-5
clone size: .
V gene: TRBV7-2
CDR3 protein: CASSLYGLAGGETQYF
CDR3 DNA: TGTGCCAGCAGCTTATACGGACTAGCGGGAGGCGAGACCCAGTACTTC

D gene: .
J gene: TRBJ2-1
clone size: few
V gene: TRBV18
CDR3 protein: CASSPPAQGYNEQFF
CDR3 DNA: TGTGCCAGCTCACCGCCAGCTCAGGGGTACAATGAGCAGTTCTTC

D gene: TRBD2
J gene: TRBJ2-1
clone size: .
V gene: TRBV7-8
CDR3 protein: CASSPRWGTTNNEQFF
CDR3 DNA: TGTGCCAGCAGCCCCCGGTGGGGGACTACGAACAATGAGCAGTTCTTC

D gene: .
J gene: TRBJ1-5
clone size: once
V gene: TRBV19
CDR3 protein: CASSITRGGQPQHF
CDR3 DNA: TGTGCCAGTAGTATAACCCGCGGGGGGCAGCCCCAGCATTTT

D gene: .
J gene: TRBJ2-5
clone size: .
V gene: TRBV30
CDR3 protein: CAWIRDGRQETQYF
CDR3 DNA: TGTGCCTGGATTCGTGACGGACGGCAAGAGACCCAGTACTTC

D gene: .
J gene: TRBJ2-1
clone size: .
V gene: TRBV7-8
CDR3 protein: CASSPRAVPDEQFF
CDR3 DNA: TGTGCCAGCAGCCCTCGGGCTGTTCCAGATGAGCAGTTCTTC

D gene: TRBD2
J gene: TRBJ2-1
clone size: .
V gene: TRBV7-2
CDR3 protein: CASSSTSGPYNEQFF
CDR3 DNA: TGTGCCAGCAGCTCCACTAGCGGACCCTACAATGAGCAGTTCTTC

D gene: TRBD2
J gene: TRBJ2-7
clone size: .
V gene: TRBV6-1
CDR3 protein: CASSEWSLWTRSYEQYF
CDR3 DNA: TGTGCCAGCAGTGAATGGAGTCTTTGGACTAGATCCTACGAGCAGTACTTC

D gene: TRBD2
J gene: TRBJ2-1
clone size: .
V gene: TRBV29-1
CDR3 protein: CSAREGRHNEQFF
CDR3 DNA: TGCAGCGCAAGGGAGGGCCGCCACAATGAGCAGTTCTTC

D gene: .
J gene: TRBJ1-2
clone size: .
V gene: TRBV4-1
CDR3 protein: CASSLRGDYGYTF
CDR3 DNA: TGCGCCAGCAGCCTCCGGGGGGACTATGGCTACACCTTC

D gene: .
J gene: TRBJ1-2
clone size: .
V gene: TRBV15
CDR3 protein: CATSQSNYGYTF
CDR3 DNA: TGTGCCACCAGCCAGTCTAACTATGGCTACACCTTC

D gene: TRBD2
J gene: TRBJ2-1
clone size: .
V gene: TRBV29-1
CDR3 protein: CSVWLAGDEQFF
CDR3 DNA: TGCAGCGTTTGGCTAGCGGGAGATGAGCAGTTCTTC

D gene: .
J gene: TRBJ1-1
clone size: .
V gene: TRBV30
CDR3 protein: CAWSKQPNTEAFF
CDR3 DNA: TGTGCCTGGAGTAAACAGCCGAACACTGAAGCTTTCTTT

D gene: TRBD1
J gene: TRBJ2-2
clone size: .
V gene: TRBV5-1
CDR3 protein: CASSPGTGGTGELFF
CDR3 DNA: TGCGCCAGCAGCCCCGGGACAGGGGGCACCGGGGAGCTGTTTTTT

D gene: .
J gene: TRBJ2-7
clone size: .
V gene: TRBV9
CDR3 protein: CASSVQSGSRVHEQYF
CDR3 DNA: TGTGCCAGCAGCGTTCAATCCGGGAGCAGAGTCCACGAGCAGTACTTC

D gene: .
J gene: TRBJ2-7
clone size: few
V gene: TRBV15
CDR3 protein: CATSRVLSTYEQYF
CDR3 DNA: TGTGCCACCAGCAGAGTGCTCTCGACCTACGAGCAGTACTTC

D gene: .
J gene: TRBJ2-1
clone size: few
V gene: TRBV7-9
CDR3 protein: CASKVYNEQFF
CDR3 DNA: TGTGCCAGCAAGGTCTACAATGAGCAGTTCTTC

D gene: .
J gene: TRBJ2-3
clone size: few
V gene: TRBV5-1
CDR3 protein: CASSVGVADTQYF
CDR3 DNA: TGCGCCAGCAGCGTGGGAGTCGCAGATACGCAGTATTTT

D gene: .
J gene: TRBJ1-1
clone size: .
V gene: TRBV28
CDR3 protein: CASSSYGTEAFF
CDR3 DNA: TGTGCCAGCAGCTCGTATGGCACTGAAGCTTTCTTT

D gene: .
J gene: TRBJ2-1
clone size: few
V gene: TRBV19
CDR3 protein: CASSMSADPYNEQFF
CDR3 DNA: TGTGCCAGTAGTATGAGTGCGGACCCCTACAATGAGCAGTTCTTC

D gene: .
J gene: TRBJ1-2
clone size: .
V gene: TRBV2
CDR3 protein: CASRDARGNGYTF
CDR3 DNA: TGTGCCAGCAGAGACGCCAGGGGCAATGGCTACACCTTC

D gene: TRBD1
J gene: TRBJ2-5
clone size: .
V gene: TRBV28
CDR3 protein: CASSKNQGTALSRTQYF
CDR3 DNA: TGTGCCAGCAGTAAGAACCAGGGGACAGCCTTGAGCAGGACCCAGTACTTC

D gene: TRBD2
J gene: TRBJ2-5
clone size: .
V gene: TRBV30
CDR3 protein: CAWSVWTSVAKYF
CDR3 DNA: TGTGCCTGGAGTGTATGGACTAGCGTAGCTAAGTACTTC

D gene: .
J gene: TRBJ2-3
clone size: .
V gene: TRBV5-4
CDR3 protein: CASSLTVTDTQYF
CDR3 DNA: TGTGCCAGCAGCTTGACAGTCACAGATACGCAGTATTTT

D gene: .
J gene: TRBJ1-1
clone size: .
V gene: TRBV29-1
CDR3 protein: CSVRHMNTEAFF
CDR3 DNA: TGCAGCGTTAGACACATGAACACTGAAGCTTTCTTT

D gene: .
J gene: TRBJ1-5
clone size: .
V gene: TRBV9
CDR3 protein: CASSVGRDSNQPQHF
CDR3 DNA: TGTGCCAGCAGCGTAGGTAGGGATAGCAATCAGCCCCAACATTTT

D gene: TRBD1
J gene: TRBJ2-5
clone size: few
V gene: TRBV4-1
CDR3 protein: CASSRGQGQVETQYF
CDR3 DNA: TGCGCCAGCAGCCGCGGACAGGGGCAGGTGGAGACCCAGTACTTC

D gene: .
J gene: TRBJ1-1
clone size: few
V gene: TRBV4-1
CDR3 protein: CASSQEETLQLNTEAFF
CDR3 DNA: TGCGCCAGCAGCCAAGAAGAGACATTACAGCTGAACACTGAAGCTTTCTTT

D gene: .
J gene: TRBJ2-1
clone size: .
V gene: TRBV6-1
CDR3 protein: CASSEEGEQFF
CDR3 DNA: TGTGCCAGCAGTGAAGAGGGGGAGCAGTTCTTC

D gene: .
J gene: TRBJ1-1
clone size: few
V gene: TRBV4-3
CDR3 protein: CASSQKGEAEAFF
CDR3 DNA: TGCGCCAGCAGCCAAAAAGGGGAAGCTGAAGCTTTCTTT

D gene: .
J gene: TRBJ1-2
clone size: few
V gene: TRBV5-1
CDR3 protein: CASSLVIGSGYTF
CDR3 DNA: TGCGCCAGCAGCTTGGTCATAGGGAGTGGCTACACCTTC

D gene: .
J gene: TRBJ2-7
clone size: .
V gene: TRBV11-2
CDR3 protein: CASSFDRGGYEQYF
CDR3 DNA: TGTGCCAGCAGCTTCGACAGGGGAGGGTACGAGCAGTACTTC

D gene: .
J gene: TRBJ2-1
clone size: few
V gene: TRBV19
CDR3 protein: CASSIDARAFQFF
CDR3 DNA: TGTGCCAGTAGTATAGATGCCAGGGCATTCCAGTTCTTC

D gene: .
J gene: TRBJ1-1
clone size: .
V gene: TRBV6-1
CDR3 protein: CASTMLRDIAFF
CDR3 DNA: TGTGCCAGCACCATGCTCCGGGACATAGCTTTCTTT

D gene: TRBD2
J gene: TRBJ2-7
clone size: .
V gene: TRBV29-1
CDR3 protein: CSVEYTSGISYEQYF
CDR3 DNA: TGCAGCGTTGAGTACACTAGCGGGATTTCCTACGAGCAGTACTTC

D gene: .
J gene: TRBJ1-5
clone size: .
V gene: TRBV7-8
CDR3 protein: CASSLAGAVRNQPQHF
CDR3 DNA: TGTGCCAGCAGCTTAGCAGGGGCAGTTCGGAATCAGCCCCAGCATTTT

D gene: .
J gene: TRBJ2-1
clone size: .
V gene: TRBV29-1
CDR3 protein: CSVASSYNEQFF
CDR3 DNA: TGCAGCGTAGCTAGCTCCTACAATGAGCAGTTCTTC

D gene: .
J gene: TRBJ2-7
clone size: .
V gene: TRBV29-1
CDR3 protein: CSAARTVPSYEQYF
CDR3 DNA: TGCAGCGCCGCCAGGACAGTCCCCTCCTACGAGCAGTACTTC

D gene: .
J gene: TRBJ2-7
clone size: .
V gene: TRBV6-5
CDR3 protein: CASSYSRGVTYEQYF
CDR3 DNA: TGTGCCAGCAGTTACTCCAGAGGGGTTACCTACGAGCAGTACTTC

D gene: .
J gene: TRBJ2-7
clone size: .
V gene: TRBV29-1
CDR3 protein: CSVLCPPDGPYEQYF
CDR3 DNA: TGCAGCGTTCTCTGTCCCCCGGACGGACCCTACGAGCAGTACTTC

D gene: .
J gene: TRBJ2-7
clone size: .
V gene: TRBV23-1
CDR3 protein: CASSQGYEQYF
CDR3 DNA: TGCGCCAGCAGTCAAGGGTACGAGCAGTACTTC

D gene: .
J gene: TRBJ1-2
clone size: .
V gene: TRBV7-9
CDR3 protein: CASSFSPTPGKSGYTF
CDR3 DNA: TGTGCCAGCAGCTTCTCCCCAACCCCAGGGAAGTCTGGCTACACCTTC